This T cell receptor beta chain comes out of a study of blood T cell repertoires in COVID-19. Study as a whole: Samples of COVID-19 (acute and convalescent) were obtained from the United States, Italy and Spain. PBMCs, B-cell-depleted T cells, or T cells provided the cDNA or gDNA that made up the material.

In the authors' workflow: From reference gene primer amplification, estimates of nucleated cell counts were derived. Sequencing was performed with immunoSEQ multiplex PCR; in TCRdb, only in-frame clones are kept and a portion is missing. That table is the source of V, J and clone size, and D and trimming were worked out from the DNA. The table has 350,000 to 450,000 clones, roughly 85% seen once. The V and J ends lost 6 bases and 7 bases respectively, with 10 bases between them. The CDR3 loop spans 13 amino acids. Germline V gene sequence: CDR1 MNHEY, CDR2 SVGAGI. This rearrangement joins TRBV6-5 to TRBJ1-6; D is perhaps TRBD1 (6 bases). This receptor was identified in a woman younger than 30 with acute or convalescent COVID-19. Sample: peripheral blood. CDR3 DNA: TGTGCCAGCAGAGCCACAGGGAATTCACCCCTCCACTTT. Its protein is CASRATGNSPLHF.